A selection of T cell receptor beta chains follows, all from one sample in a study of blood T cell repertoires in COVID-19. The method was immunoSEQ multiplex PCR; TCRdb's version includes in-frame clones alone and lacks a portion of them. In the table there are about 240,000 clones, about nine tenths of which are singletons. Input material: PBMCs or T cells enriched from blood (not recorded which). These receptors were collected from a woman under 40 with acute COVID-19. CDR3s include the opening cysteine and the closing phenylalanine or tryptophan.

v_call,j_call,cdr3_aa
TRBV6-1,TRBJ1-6,CASSEAGSPLHF
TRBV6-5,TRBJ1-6,CASERTDNSPLHF
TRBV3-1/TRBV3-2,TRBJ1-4,CASTFPGGEKLFF
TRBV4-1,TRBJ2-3,CASSRPGQGLDTQYF
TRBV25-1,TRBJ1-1,CASSGTGLSGTFF
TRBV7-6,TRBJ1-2,CASSLGQIGGYTF
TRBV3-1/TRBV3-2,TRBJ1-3,CASSQEFGVRNTIYF
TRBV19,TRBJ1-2,CATTGGTVLYGYTF
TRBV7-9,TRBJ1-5,CATADRAHQPQHF
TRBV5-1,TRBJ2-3,CASSPLLGGADTQYF
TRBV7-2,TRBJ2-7,CASRPLGTDNYYEQYF
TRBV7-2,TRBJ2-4,CASSTRDSPGFGKNIQYF
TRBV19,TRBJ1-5,CASKMDRESNQPQHF
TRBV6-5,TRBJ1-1,CASSPGTGNTEAFF